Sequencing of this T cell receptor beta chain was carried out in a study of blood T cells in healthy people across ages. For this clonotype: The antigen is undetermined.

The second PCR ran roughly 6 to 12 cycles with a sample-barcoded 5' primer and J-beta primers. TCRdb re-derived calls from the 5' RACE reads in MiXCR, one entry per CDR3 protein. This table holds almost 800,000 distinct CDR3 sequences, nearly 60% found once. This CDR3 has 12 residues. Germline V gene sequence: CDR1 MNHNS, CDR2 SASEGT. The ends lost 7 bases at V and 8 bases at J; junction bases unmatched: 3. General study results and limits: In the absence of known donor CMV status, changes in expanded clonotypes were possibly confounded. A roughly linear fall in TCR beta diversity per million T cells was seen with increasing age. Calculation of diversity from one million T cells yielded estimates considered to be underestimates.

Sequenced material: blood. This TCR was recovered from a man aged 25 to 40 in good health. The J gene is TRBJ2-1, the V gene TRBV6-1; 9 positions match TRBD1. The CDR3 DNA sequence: TGTGCCAGCACCGGGACAGGGTATGAGCAGTTCTTC. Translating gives CASTGTGYEQFF.